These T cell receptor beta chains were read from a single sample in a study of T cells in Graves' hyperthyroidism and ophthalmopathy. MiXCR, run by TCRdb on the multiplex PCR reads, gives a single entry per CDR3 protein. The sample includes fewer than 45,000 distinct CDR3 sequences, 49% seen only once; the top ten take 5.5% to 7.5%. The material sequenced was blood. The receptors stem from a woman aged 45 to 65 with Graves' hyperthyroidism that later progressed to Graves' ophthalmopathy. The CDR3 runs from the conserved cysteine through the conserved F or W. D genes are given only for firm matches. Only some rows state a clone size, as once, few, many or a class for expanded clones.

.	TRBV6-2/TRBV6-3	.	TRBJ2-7	TGTGCCAGCAGTTGGGGGCAGTACTTC	CASSWGQYF
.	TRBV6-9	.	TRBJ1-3	TGTGCCAGCAGTTATCGCTGGCGGGCGGACTCTGGAAACACCATATATTTT	CASSYRWRADSGNTIYF
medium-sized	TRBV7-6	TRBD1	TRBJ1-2	TGTGCCAGCAGCTTAGCCACAGGGGGGGGAGGTGGCTACACCTTC	CASSLATGGGGGYTF
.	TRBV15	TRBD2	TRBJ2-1	TGTGCCACCAGCAGAGATCATTTGGCGGGAGGGTATGAGCAGTTCTTC	CATSRDHLAGGYEQFF
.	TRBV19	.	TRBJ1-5	TGTGCCGGTAGTAAGCGGAGACTATATAGCAATCAGCCCCAGCATTTT	CAGSKRRLYSNQPQHF
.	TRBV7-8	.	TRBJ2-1	TGTGCCAGCAGCTTGGAAGGGAGCTCCTACAATGAGCAGTTCTTC	CASSLEGSSYNEQFF
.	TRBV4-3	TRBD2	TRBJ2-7	TGCGCCAGCAGCCGAAAACCGGGGTGGCGGGAGTTTTGGTACGAGCAGTACTTC	CASSRKPGWREFWYEQYF
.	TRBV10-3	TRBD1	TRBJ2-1	TGTGCCATCAGCGGAACCGGGACAGACAATGAGCAGTTCTTC	CAISGTGTDNEQFF
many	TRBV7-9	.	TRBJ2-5	TGTGCCAGCAGCTTCCAGGGGGGAGAGACCCAGTACTTC	CASSFQGGETQYF
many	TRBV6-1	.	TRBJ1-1	TGTGCCAGCAGTGAAGCTGCAACTGAAGCTTTCTTT	CASSEAATEAFF
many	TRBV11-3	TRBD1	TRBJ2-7	TGTGCCAGCAGCATTCGACAGGGCTCCTACGAGCAGTACTTC	CASSIRQGSYEQYF
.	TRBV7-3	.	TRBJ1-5	TGTGCCAGCAGTCGTACTAGCGGGACCCGGCGGGAGCAGCATTTT	CASSRTSGTRREQHF
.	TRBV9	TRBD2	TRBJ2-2	TGTGCCAGCAGCGTAGGGGCAGGGACTAGCCTAATCGGGGAGCTGTTTTTT	CASSVGAGTSLIGELFF
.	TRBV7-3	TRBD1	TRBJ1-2	TGTGCCAGCAGCCCAAAGACAGGGGGCGACTATGGCTACACCTTC	CASSPKTGGDYGYTF
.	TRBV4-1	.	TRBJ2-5	TGCGCCAGCAGCCAAGATACAAGGGGCGGTCAGCCCCAGTACTTC	CASSQDTRGGQPQYF
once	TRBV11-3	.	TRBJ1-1	TGTGCCAGCACACCCGGAAGCGGGAACACTGAAGCTTTCTTT	CASTPGSGNTEAFF
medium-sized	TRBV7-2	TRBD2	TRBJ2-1	TGTGCCAGCAGTAGCGGGGGTGGTTGGGCCTACAATGAGCAGTTCTTC	CASSSGGGWAYNEQFF
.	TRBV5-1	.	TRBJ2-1	.	CASFYICSARVGSYNEQFF
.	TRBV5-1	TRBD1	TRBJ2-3	TGCGCCACCCAGGACAGGGGGCAGTATTTT	CATQDRGQYF
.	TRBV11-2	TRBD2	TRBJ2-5	TGTGCCAGCAGCTCCCCCCAGCGGGAGATTTTTGGAGGGACCCAGTACTTC	CASSSPQREIFGGTQYF
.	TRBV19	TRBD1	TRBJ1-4	TGTGCCAGTAGTACCGCAGGGAGGGGGCTAGTTGAAAAACTGTTTTTT	CASSTAGRGLVEKLFF
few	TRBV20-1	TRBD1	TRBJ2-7	TGCAGTGCCCAGGGACAGGGAACCTACGAGCAGTACTTC	CSAQGQGTYEQYF
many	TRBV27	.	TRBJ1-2	TGTGCCAGCAGTTTACGGGGGGATGGCTACACCTTC	CASSLRGDGYTF
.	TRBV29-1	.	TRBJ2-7	TGCAGCGTCAGTTTCCTTCACGAGCAGTACTTC	CSVSFLHEQYF
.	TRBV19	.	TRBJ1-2	TGTGCCAGTAGTATGATAGGGGCCTATGGCTACACCTTC	CASSMIGAYGYTF
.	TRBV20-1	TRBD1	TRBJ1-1	TGCAGTGCCAGTAGACAGGGGAACACTGAAGCTTTCTTT	CSASRQGNTEAFF
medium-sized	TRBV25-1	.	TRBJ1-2	TGTGCCAGCAGTGCGCACAGGTACTATGGCTACACCTTC	CASSAHRYYGYTF
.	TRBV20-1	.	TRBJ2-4	TGCAGTGCTGGATCAGGGAGTCTGGACATTCAGTACTTC	CSAGSGSLDIQYF
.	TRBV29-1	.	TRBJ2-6	TGCAGCTTAACCAGCTCTGGGGCCAACGTCCTGACTTTC	CSLTSSGANVLTF
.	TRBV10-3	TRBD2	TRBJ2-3	TGTGCCATCACCGGGGCTAGCGGGAGGATCACAGATACGCAGTATTTT	CAITGASGRITDTQYF
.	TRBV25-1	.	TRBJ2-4	TGTGCCAGCAGTGATCTGGTTGGTCGGATCTCGCGGGACATTCAGTACTTC	CASSDLVGRISRDIQYF
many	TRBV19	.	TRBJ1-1	TGTGCCAGTAGTATAGGTAAGGGGACGGGCACTGAAGCTTTCTTT	CASSIGKGTGTEAFF
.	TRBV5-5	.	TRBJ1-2	TGTGCCAGCAGCTTGGCGGGACTAGCGGGAAGCTACACCTTC	CASSLAGLAGSYTF
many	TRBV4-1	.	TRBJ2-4	TGCGCCAGCAGCCAAGGACAGTTTCTTATAGCCAAAAACATTCAGTACTTC	CASSQGQFLIAKNIQYF
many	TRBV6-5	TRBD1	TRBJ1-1	TGTGCCAGCAGTAAGATTCGACAGGGGAACACTGAAGCTTTCTTT	CASSKIRQGNTEAFF
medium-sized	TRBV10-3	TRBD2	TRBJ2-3	TGTGCCATCAGTGTGACTAGCGGGAGCACAGATACGCAGTATTTT	CAISVTSGSTDTQYF
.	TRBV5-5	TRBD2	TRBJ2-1	TGTGCCAGCAGCTTGGCTGGTCGGGAACTAGCGAATAATGAGCAGTTCTTC	CASSLAGRELANNEQFF
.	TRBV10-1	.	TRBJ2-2	.	CASSDRTGEWWLHLRFGELFF
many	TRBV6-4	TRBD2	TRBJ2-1	TGTGCCGGCAGTCCAATAGCGGGAGTCCACAATGAGCAGTTCTTC	CAGSPIAGVHNEQFF
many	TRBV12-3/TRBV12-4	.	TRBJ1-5	TGTGCCAGCAGTTTAGCGGGGGAGGTCCGCAATCAGCCCCAGCATTTT	CASSLAGEVRNQPQHF
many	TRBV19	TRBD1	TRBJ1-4	TGTGCCAGTTCGGGGGCAGGGGGCATTCCCATTGCAACTAATGAAAAACTGTTTTTT	CASSGAGGIPIATNEKLFF
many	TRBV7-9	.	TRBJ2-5	TGTGCCAGCAGCTTAGTGCGGGGTATAGAGACCCAGTACTTC	CASSLVRGIETQYF
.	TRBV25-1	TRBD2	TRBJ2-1	TGTGCTAGAGGTTTAGTTAGTAGCGGGAGAGGAGATGAGCAGTTCTTC	CARGLVSSGRGDEQFF
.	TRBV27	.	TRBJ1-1	TGTGCCAGCAGTTTGTGGGGTCAGAACACTGAAGCTTTCTTT	CASSLWGQNTEAFF
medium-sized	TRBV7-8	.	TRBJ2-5	TGTGCCAGCACCATTTCAAGGGCCCAAGAGACCCAGTACTTC	CASTISRAQETQYF
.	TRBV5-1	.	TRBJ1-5	TGCGCCAGCAGTACCTTAGCGGGAACGGCCCAGCATTTT	CASSTLAGTAQHF
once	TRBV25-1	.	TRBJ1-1	TGTGCCAGCAGTGGACAACAGGGAAACACTGAAGCTTTCTTT	CASSGQQGNTEAFF
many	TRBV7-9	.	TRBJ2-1	TGTGCCAGCAGCCCCCCCCCAGGAGAAAGCTCCTACAATGAGCAGTTCTTC	CASSPPPGESSYNEQFF
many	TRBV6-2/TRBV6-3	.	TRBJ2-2	TGTGCCAGCAGGGTCCCCAGCGGGGAGCTGTTTTTT	CASRVPSGELFF
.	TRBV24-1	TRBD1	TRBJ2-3	TGTGCCACCAGTGATCCGGGACAGGCCCCTTCAGATACGCAGTATTTT	CATSDPGQAPSDTQYF
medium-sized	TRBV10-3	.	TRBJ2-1	TGTGCCCCGCTCGGGATCGTTAACAATGAGCAGTTCTTC	CAPLGIVNNEQFF